What follows are 13 T cell receptor beta chains derived from one specimen sequenced in a study of human T cells and chemical hapten exposure. TCRdb called the RACE reads again in MiXCR, with one record for every CDR3 protein. The data hold more than 300,000 distinct CDR3 sequences, with approximately 5.1% observed a single time. Time point noted: pre-sensitization, week 0. Treatment noted: therapeutic diphenylcyclopropenone sensitization with weekly scalp DPC. Sequenced material: whole blood, taken in connection with sensitization to the hapten diphenylcyclopropenone (DPC). The origin of the receptors is a woman between 45 and 60 years old with alopecia areata. Some clones in this sample may be carry-over from other donors' samples.

In its sample, this clonotype was seen many times. V usage is TRBV6-2 or TRBV6-3 and J usage is TRBJ1-5; perhaps TRBD1 as D (5 bases). Trimming shortened V by 5 bases and J by 7 bases, and 18 bases separated the two germline ends. Per germline, CDR1 MNHEY and CDR2 SVGEGT. The CDR3 has 15 residues. The CDR3 spells CASSPLDGWDQPQHF. The DNA of the CDR3 is TGTGCCAGCAGTCCTCTGGACGGTTGGGACCAGCCCCAGCATTTT.

The chain couples TRBV6-5 to TRBJ2-3, with a weak D call TRBD1 (5 bases). Looked up from germline, CDR1 is MNHEY and CDR2 is SVGAGI. The CDR3 is made up of 12 amino acids. V shed 7 bases and J shed 3 bases, with 8 bases lying between them. The CDR3 protein is CASTDRTDTQYF. CDR3 sequence (DNA): TGTGCCAGCACCGACAGAACAGATACGCAGTATTTT.

In this sample, this clonotype turned up many times. The V call is TRBV5-1, the J call TRBJ2-7; D possibly corresponds to TRBD2 (5 bases). The CDR3 contains 12 residues. The V gene's germline CDR1 is SGHRS and CDR2 YFSETQ. V shed 4 bases and J shed 7 bases, with 12 bases lying between them. The CDR3 is CASSAGPQEQYF. CDR3 nucleotide sequence: TGCGCCAGCAGCGCGGGCCCTCAAGAGCAGTACTTC.

Ten or more counts support this clonotype. This chain uses TRBV7-2 with TRBJ1-1; D perhaps matches TRBD1 (6 bases). Looked up from germline, CDR1 is SGHTA and CDR2 is FQGNSA. The CDR3 is 12 amino acids. Trimming removed 5 bases at V and 7 bases at J, with 11 bases between. CDR3 DNA: TGTGCCAGCAGCGGGGGGGGCAGTGAAGCTTTCTTT. It specifies CASSGGGSEAFF.

The V call is TRBV5-1, the J call TRBJ2-4; 10 bases match TRBD2. CDR3 length equals 16 residues. Germline assignment: CDR1 SGHRS and CDR2 YFSETQ. V was clipped by 5 bases and J by 8 bases; unmatched bases: 13. The CDR3 reads CASRGGLAGDRDIQYF. Here the CDR3 DNA reads TGCGCCAGCAGGGGAGGGCTAGCGGGAGATAGGGACATTCAGTACTTC.

This clonotype was counted a few times. This chain uses TRBV29-1 with TRBJ2-7; tentative D call: TRBD2 (5 bases). Germline V gene data show CDR1 as SQVTM and CDR2 as ANQGSEA. The CDR3 loop spans 11 amino acids. The V gene lost 4 bases and the J gene lost 6 bases, with 10 bases spanning the gap. CDR3 DNA sequence: TGCAGCGTTGGGACTGACACCGAGCAGTACTTC. Translating gives CSVGTDTEQYF.

The chain is built from TRBV5-1 and TRBJ1-1, with TRBD1 as a possible D gene (6 bases). V was cut by 6 bases and J by 5 bases, with 17 bases left in between. From germline, CDR1 is SGHRS and CDR2 YFSETQ. The CDR3 totals 14 residues. CDR3 nucleotides: TGCGCCAGCACCCTACAGGGTTATGATACTGAAGCTTTCTTT. It translates to CASTLQGYDTEAFF.

In its sample, this clonotype was seen many times. The V gene is TRBV20-1, the J gene TRBJ2-3; D possibly corresponds to TRBD1 (6 bases). The V and J ends lost 1 base and 2 bases respectively, with 10 bases between them. The CDR3 extends over 14 amino acids. Germline V gene data show CDR1 as DFQATT and CDR2 as SNEGSKA (reference sequence). The CDR3 is CSARVGASTDTQYF. Here the CDR3 DNA reads TGCAGTGCTAGAGTGGGGGCCTCCACAGATACGCAGTATTTT.

V gene TRBV7-8 combines with J gene TRBJ2-3, with D perhaps TRBD2 (5 bases). The CDR3 covers 12 residues. Per germline, CDR1 SGHVS and CDR2 FQNEAQ. V lost 4 bases to trimming and J lost 7 bases, with 9 bases between them. The CDR3 sequence: CASSSDGNTQYF. CDR3 sequence (DNA): TGTGCCAGCAGCTCTGACGGGAATACGCAGTATTTT.

This clonotype was detected many times. The rearrangement joins TRBV7-9 to TRBJ1-1, with TRBD1 as a possible D gene (5 bases). Germline values: CDR1 SEHNR, CDR2 FQNEAQ (reference sequence). The V and J ends lost 7 bases and 8 bases respectively, with 11 bases between them. This CDR3 is built from 11 residues. CDR3 sequence reads: CASTDNREAFF. Written as DNA, the CDR3 is TGTGCCAGCACCGATAACAGGGAAGCTTTCTTT.

The chain uses TRBV20-1 and TRBJ2-1, with D perhaps matching TRBD2 (6 bases). The length of the CDR3 is 15 residues. Trimming removed 5 bases at V and 3 bases at J, with 17 bases between. Germline V lookup: CDR1 DFQATT, CDR2 SNEGSKA (reference sequence). The CDR3 DNA reads as TGCAGTGCTCTCAGCTGGGACTCTGGCTACAATGAGCAGTTCTTC. Amino acid sequence: CSALSWDSGYNEQFF.

There are many counts of this clonotype. The chain employs TRBV12-5 and TRBJ1-1; D uncertain. CDR1 is LGHNT, CDR2 FRNRAP, per germline. Trimming removed 5 bases at V and 7 bases at J, with 14 bases between. The CDR3 runs 13 residues. The CDR3 region has the DNA TGTGCTAGTGGTCCCAACTATGGATATGAAGCTTTCTTT. It codes for CASGPNYGYEAFF.

This clonotype was recorded only once. The rearrangement joins TRBV27 to TRBJ1-1; D is unresolved. CDR3 length: 14 residues. V was clipped by 7 bases and J by 1 base, with 13 bases between them. In germline, CDR1 is MNHEY, CDR2 SMNVEV (reference sequence). In nucleotides, the CDR3 is TGTGCCAGCAAATTCGCGGGTACGAACACTGAAGCTTTCTTT. Protein product: CASKFAGTNTEAFF.